The text below deals with one T cell receptor beta chain. The data were taken from a study of blood T cell repertoires in COVID-19. Original methodology: Nucleated cell counts were estimated from reference gene primer amplification. Profiling relied on immunoSEQ multiplex PCR, and the TCRdb table lists in-frame clones only, not all of them. The V and J calls and clone size are taken from that table; D and trimming were inferred from the DNA. The data hold about 140,000 clones, with 88% observed a single time. Trimming cost V 0 bases and J 2 bases; bases outside gene matches: 2. The CDR3 extends over 16 amino acids. The germline gives CDR1 SGHNT, CDR2 YYREEE (reference sequence).

V is TRBV5-4 and J is TRBJ2-6; TRBD1 matches 7 bases. The sequencing input was peripheral blood. The clonotype was recovered from a human donor with COVID-19, enrolled during active disease. The donor label of this sample is uncertain. The CDR3 nucleotides are TGTGCCAGCAGCTTGGGGCAGGGGGCTGGGGCCAACGTCCTGACTTTC. Translated, it gives CASSLGQGAGANVLTF.